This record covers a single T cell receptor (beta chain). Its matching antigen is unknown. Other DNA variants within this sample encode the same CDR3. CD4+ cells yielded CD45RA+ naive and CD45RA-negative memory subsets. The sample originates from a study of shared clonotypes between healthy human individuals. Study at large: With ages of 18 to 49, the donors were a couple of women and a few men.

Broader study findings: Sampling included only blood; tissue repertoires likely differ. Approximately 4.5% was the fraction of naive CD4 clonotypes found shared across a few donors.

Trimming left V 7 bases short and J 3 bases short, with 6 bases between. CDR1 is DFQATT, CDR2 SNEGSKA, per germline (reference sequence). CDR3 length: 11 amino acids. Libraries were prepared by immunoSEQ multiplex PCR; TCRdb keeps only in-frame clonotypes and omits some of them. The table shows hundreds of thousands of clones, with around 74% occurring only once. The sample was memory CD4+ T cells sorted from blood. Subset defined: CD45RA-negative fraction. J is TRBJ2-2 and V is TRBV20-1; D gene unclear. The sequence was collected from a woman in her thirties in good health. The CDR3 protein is CSVPYTGELFF. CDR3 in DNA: TGCAGTGTTCCGTACACCGGGGAGCTGTTTTTT.